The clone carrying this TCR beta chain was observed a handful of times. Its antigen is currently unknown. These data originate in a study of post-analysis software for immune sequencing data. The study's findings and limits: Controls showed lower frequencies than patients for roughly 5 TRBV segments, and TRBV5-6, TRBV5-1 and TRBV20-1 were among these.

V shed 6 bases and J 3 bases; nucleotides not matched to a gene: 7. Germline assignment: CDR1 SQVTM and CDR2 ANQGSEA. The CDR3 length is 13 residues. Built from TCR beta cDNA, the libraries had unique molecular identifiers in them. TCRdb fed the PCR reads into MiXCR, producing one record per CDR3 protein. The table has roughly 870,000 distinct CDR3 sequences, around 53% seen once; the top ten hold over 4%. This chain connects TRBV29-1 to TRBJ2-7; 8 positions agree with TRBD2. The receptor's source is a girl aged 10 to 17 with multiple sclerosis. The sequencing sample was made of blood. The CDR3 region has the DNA TGCAGCGTCTTAAACGGGACTAGCTACGAGCAGTACTTC. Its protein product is CSVLNGTSYEQYF.